The 25 T cell receptor beta chains in this list originate from one sample, sequenced in a study of early T cells in non-severe SARS-CoV-2 infection. TCRdb itself ran the 5' RACE reads through MiXCR, one entry per CDR3 protein. The table lists about 35,000 distinct CDR3 sequences, about 6.3% of them singletons, with more than 4.5% in the top ten. The material sequenced was whole blood. The receptors were gathered from an adult who was a healthcare worker with PCR-confirmed SARS-CoV-2 infection or an uninfected control (not recorded which).

The J gene is TRBJ2-5, the V gene TRBV6-2 or TRBV6-3; D is uncertain. Trimming took off 0 bases at V and 5 bases at J, with 4 bases between the two ends. The CDR3 extends over 12 amino acids. The germline V gene has CDR1 MNHEY and CDR2 SVGEGT. The CDR3 here is CASSYSLETQYF. CDR3 DNA: TGTGCCAGCAGTTACTCCCTTGAGACCCAGTACTTC.

There are many counts of this clonotype. The chain carries TRBV2 and TRBJ2-1; D unresolved. CDR1 is SNHLY and CDR2 is FYNNEI in the germline V gene. Between the trimmed V and J ends, which lost 1 base and 16 bases, there was a span of 14 bases. The CDR3 consists of 12 residues. CDR3 protein: CASSEEVVRVFF. The DNA for the CDR3 is TGTGCCAGCAGTGAAGAAGTGGTCCGGGTTTTCTTC.

This clonotype was counted between two and nine times. V and J are TRBV6-5 and TRBJ2-7; D gene uncertain. Germline V gene lookup returns CDR1 MNHEY and CDR2 SVGAGI. With 8 bases removed from V and 3 bases from J, the gap between germline ends came to 11 bases. The CDR3 is 12 amino acids. The CDR3 loop is CASVSDGYEQYF. The CDR3 bases are TGTGCCAGCGTTTCGGACGGCTACGAGCAGTACTTC.

A few counts support this clonotype. This chain connects TRBV9 to TRBJ2-7; 9 positions agree with TRBD2. Germline assignment: CDR1 SGDLS and CDR2 YYNGEE. V lost 3 bases to trimming and J lost 2 bases; unmatched junction nucleotides: 12. The CDR3 has 17 residues. The CDR3 reads CASSAFPGTSSPYEQYF. The CDR3 coding sequence is TGTGCCAGCAGCGCCTTCCCCGGGACTAGCAGTCCCTACGAGCAGTACTTC.

This clonotype was seen ten or more times. J is TRBJ1-6 and V is TRBV10-3, with 7 positions matching TRBD1. CDR3 size: 16 residues. Per germline, CDR1 ENHRY and CDR2 SYGVKD. V was clipped by 8 bases and J by 5 bases; unmatched bases: 12. The chain's CDR3 is CAIGLSRGTDNSPLHF. The CDR3 DNA reads as TGTGCCATCGGTCTGAGTAGGGGGACAGATAATTCACCCCTCCACTTT.

This clonotype was seen repeatedly, ten times or more. The chain uses TRBV5-1 and TRBJ2-2; tentatively, D is TRBD1 (6 bases). The CDR3 length is 17 residues. The V gene's germline CDR1 is SGHRS and CDR2 YFSETQ. Trimming removed 0 bases at V and 5 bases at J, with 17 bases between. Written as DNA, the CDR3 is TGCGCCAGCAGCTTGGCCGGGACACGGATTGAGACCGGGGAGCTGTTTTTT. Translating it yields CASSLAGTRIETGELFF. The complete variable domain, with remaining parts taken from reference TRBV5-1 and TRBJ2-2, reads KAGVTQTPRYLIKTRGQQVTLSCSPISGHRSVSWYQQTPGQGLQFLFEYFSETQRNKGNFPGRFSGRQFSNSRSEMNVSTLELGDSALYLCASSLAGTRIETGELFFGEGSRLTVL.

This clonotype occurred many times. The chain links TRBV2 to TRBJ2-7; D is undetermined. V was cut by 3 bases and J by 7 bases, with 7 bases left in between. Germline CDR1 SNHLY, CDR2 FYNNEI. The CDR3 extends over 11 amino acids. Written as DNA, the CDR3 is TGTGCCAGCAGTGACGGTTGGGAGCAGTACTTC. Translation: CASSDGWEQYF.

V usage is TRBV11-2 and J usage is TRBJ2-1; D unclear. The CDR3 is made up of 11 amino acids. The ends were cut back, 1 base at V and 12 bases at J, with 7 bases in the middle. CDR1 is SGHAT, CDR2 FQNNGV, per germline. The CDR3 DNA is TGTGCCAGCAGCTTAGCGTCAGGGCAGTTCTTC. As protein: CASSLASGQFF.

The chain uses TRBV27 and TRBJ1-1, with 9 nucleotides matching TRBD1. The CDR3 is 12 residues long. Germline CDR1 is MNHEY and CDR2 is SMNVEV (reference sequence). V shed 8 bases and J 4 bases; nucleotides not matched to a gene: 2. The CDR3 is CASQTGGTEAFF. The CDR3, as DNA: TGTGCCAGCCAGACAGGGGGCACTGAAGCTTTCTTT.

As concerns this clonotype: A much larger clone lies a single base off, so this may be a read error. The rearrangement links TRBV20-1 to TRBJ1-2; D possibly corresponds to TRBD1 (6 bases). V shed 6 bases and J shed 6 bases, with 20 bases lying between them. This CDR3 contains 14 residues. Germline V lookup: CDR1 DFQATT, CDR2 SNEGSKA (reference sequence). The DNA of the CDR3 is TGCAGTGCCGCAAAGCCCACAGGGAGCAATGGCTACACCTTC. Its protein is CSAAKPTGSNGYTF.

The chain employs TRBV12-3 or TRBV12-4 and TRBJ2-1, with 7 nucleotides matching TRBD1. Germline trimming cut 5 bases from V and 10 bases from J; bases unmatched to any gene: 5. The CDR3 extends over 12 amino acids. CDR3 DNA sequence: TGTGCCAGCAGTCGACAGGGATTCGAGCAGTTCTTC. It yields the protein CASSRQGFEQFF.

This clonotype was observed a handful of times. V and J are TRBV28 and TRBJ2-1; D is unresolved. The CDR3 sequence is 12 residues long. Trimming pared 3 bases from V and 7 bases from J, leaving 7 bases between. Germline V gene lookup returns CDR1 MDHEN and CDR2 SYDVKM. CDR3 bases: TGTGCCAGCAGTTTCGGGCGAAATGAGCAGTTCTTC. The encoded protein is CASSFGRNEQFF.

V usage is TRBV20-1 and J usage is TRBJ1-1; TRBD1 agrees at 7 bases. The CDR3 has 15 amino acids. Looked up from germline, CDR1 is DFQATT and CDR2 is SNEGSKA (reference sequence). V shed 1 base and J 1 base; nucleotides not matched to a gene: 6. The CDR3: CSARGTGEANTEAFF. The CDR3 DNA follows: TGCAGTGCTAGAGGCACAGGGGAAGCGAACACTGAAGCTTTCTTT.

This clonotype came up many times. This chain uses TRBV25-1 with TRBJ2-1, with 14 bases lining up with TRBD2. Germline V gene sequence: CDR1 MGHDK, CDR2 SYGVNS. The CDR3 loop spans 15 amino acids. Trimming took 3 bases from V and 7 from J; bases not matched to a gene: 2. The CDR3 is CASSDGTSGRNEQFF. The CDR3 region has the DNA TGTGCCAGCAGTGACGGGACTAGCGGGAGAAATGAGCAGTTCTTC.

This clonotype was seen a few times. The chain is built from TRBV6-2 or TRBV6-3 and TRBJ2-7; D uncertain. Germline V gene sequence: CDR1 MNHEY, CDR2 SVGEGT. V lost 5 bases and J lost 2, with 10 bases in between. CDR3 size: 13 residues. CDR3 in DNA: TGTGCCAGCAGTCGAAAGGAAACCTACGAGCAGTACTTC. Protein: CASSRKETYEQYF.

Ten or more counts support this clonotype. The J gene is TRBJ2-2, the V gene TRBV6-1; possible D gene TRBD1, 5 bases. Germline lookup yields CDR1 MNHNS and CDR2 SASEGT. V gave up 6 bases and J gave up 2 bases, with 10 bases separating them. CDR3 length equals 14 residues. CDR3 in amino acids: CASRVGPNTGELFF. CDR3 DNA sequence: TGTGCCAGCAGGGTGGGGCCCAACACCGGGGAGCTGTTTTTT.

The V gene is TRBV12-3 or TRBV12-4, the J gene TRBJ1-2; D is uncertain. The CDR3 has 14 amino acids. V shed 6 bases and J shed 6 bases, with 17 bases lying between them. The chain's CDR3 is CASSLSSSRDGYTF. For the CDR3, the DNA is TGTGCCAGCAGCCTTAGCAGCTCAAGGGATGGCTACACCTTC.

On this clonotype itself: A much more abundant neighbour one base away suggests this may be a read error. The genes are TRBV7-2 and TRBJ2-3; 9 nucleotides line up with TRBD2. Germline CDR1 reads SGHTA; CDR2 reads FQGNSA. CDR3 length: 15 residues. CDR3 protein: CVSSSSGAYTDTQYF. In DNA form, the CDR3 reads TGTGTCAGCAGCTCTAGCGGGGCCTACACAGATACGCAGTATTTT.

This clonotype was detected a few times. V and J are TRBV4-2 and TRBJ2-5; either TRBD1 or TRBD2 may supply D (7 bases each). There are 17 residues in the CDR3. The germline V gene encodes CDR1 LGHNA and CDR2 YNFKEQ. V was clipped by 1 base and J by 8 bases, with 23 bases between them. The chain's CDR3 is CASSQVRGGTSVGTQYF. For the CDR3, the DNA is TGTGCCAGCAGCCAAGTAAGAGGGGGCACTAGCGTTGGTACCCAGTACTTC.

This clonotype was seen many times. CDR3 sequence: CSARDLTSSQETQYF. The CDR3 bases are TGCAGTGCTAGAGATCTGACTAGCAGCCAAGAGACCCAGTACTTC. The chain recombines TRBV20-1 with TRBJ2-5, with 7 bases that match TRBD2. The CDR3 has 15 residues. Germline lookup yields CDR1 DFQATT and CDR2 SNEGSKA (reference sequence). J lost 1 base, V lost 0 bases, and 5 bases had no gene match.

The V call is TRBV3-1, the J call TRBJ2-5; D may be TRBD1 (5 bases). Germline V lookup: CDR1 LGHDT, CDR2 YNNKEL (reference sequence). V was clipped by 0 bases and J by 5 bases, with 13 bases between them. This CDR3 has 15 residues. CDR3 in DNA: TGTGCCAGCAGCCAAGATCCTGGGGCATGGGAGACCCAGTACTTC. Its translation: CASSQDPGAWETQYF.

This clonotype was counted only a few times. The rearrangement uses TRBV29-1 and TRBJ2-1; no firm D call. CDR3 length equals 12 residues. The V end lost 3 bases, the J end lost 6 bases, and 9 bases lay between the germline ends. Germline V gene lookup returns CDR1 SQVTM and CDR2 ANQGSEA. The CDR3 spells CSVESATNEQFF. The DNA for the CDR3 is TGCAGCGTTGAGAGTGCCACCAATGAGCAGTTCTTC.

This clonotype was detected ten times or more. The chain joins TRBV15 to TRBJ2-5, with D maybe TRBD2 (6 bases). CDR1 and CDR2 (germline): LNHNV, YYDKDF (reference sequence). The CDR3 consists of 18 residues. V was pared by 1 base and J by 7 bases, with 25 bases between. The CDR3 loop reads CATSRVLLASGSRGTQYF. DNA for the CDR3: TGTGCCACCAGCAGAGTCCTCCTAGCCTCCGGGAGTCGGGGGACCCAGTACTTC.

This clonotype was found many times. The rearrangement links TRBV5-6 to TRBJ2-1, with D maybe TRBD2 (5 bases). Germline values: CDR1 SGHDT, CDR2 YYEEEE. The CDR3 totals 13 residues. V dropped 4 bases and J dropped 11 bases, with 16 bases sitting between them. Here the CDR3 reads CASSPPGSSKQFF. The CDR3 DNA is TGTGCCAGCAGCCCTCCGGGGTCCAGCAAGCAGTTCTTC.

In its sample, this clonotype was seen many times. The chain employs TRBV7-6 and TRBJ2-5; D not certain. Germline CDR1 is SGHVS and CDR2 is FNYEAQ. The V end was cut by 5 bases, the J end by 6 bases, with 7 bases between. This CDR3 comprises 11 residues. The CDR3 coding sequence is TGTGCCAGCAGCGTCGTGCAGACCCAGTACTTC. This gives the protein CASSVVQTQYF. Based on the CDR3 plus reference TRBV7-6 and TRBJ2-5, the full variable domain is GAGVSQSPRYKVTKRGQDVALRCDPISGHVSLYWYRQALGQGPEFLTYFNYEAQQDKSGLPNDRFSAERPEGSISTLTIQRTEQRDSAMYRCASSVVQTQYFGPGTRLLVL.